This TCR beta chain appears in the sequencing data of a study of neurological immune-mediated disorders. The ends were cut back, 6 bases at V and 3 bases at J, with 19 bases in the middle. CDR1 KGHDR and CDR2 SFDVKD come from the germline V gene. CDR3 size: 17 residues. MiXCR was run by TCRdb on the 5' RACE reads, yielding one entry per CDR3 protein. The sample shows tens of thousands of distinct CDR3 sequences, more than 10% of them seen only once. A total of 2 million PBMCs stored at -80 degrees C provided the unsorted libraries. General observations from the study: The level of TCR clonal expansion was highest in patients with HTLV-1-associated myelopathy and lowest in multiple sclerosis, where it fell below the level seen in healthy controls.

This clonotype was seen many times. Its antigen remains unidentified. This chain links TRBV24-1 with TRBJ2-2; D might be TRBD1 (5 bases). Input material: PBMCs. This TCR was sampled from a woman aged 55-69 years with HTLV-1-associated myelopathy (HAM/TSP). Written as DNA, the CDR3 is TGTGCCACCAGTAAAATTCGCCAGGGTCAACACACCGGGGAGCTGTTTTTT. Translated: CATSKIRQGQHTGELFF.